These T cell receptor beta chains were read from a single sample in a study of identical twins. Using its own MiXCR run on the 5' RACE reads, TCRdb lists one record per CDR3 protein. The sample has about 330,000 distinct CDR3 sequences; 10% to 15% are singletons. Separately, the same data were catalogued under a study of yellow fever vaccine responses in identical twins.

Sample: CD8+ T cells sorted from blood. These receptors were collected from a woman between 18 and 29 years old in good health. Each CDR3 is given with its conserved first and last residue. A D gene is named only where the DNA matches it firmly. Clone sizes are given selectively: once, few, many, or a class where the clone is expanded.

cdr3_nt	cdr3_aa	d_call	clone_size	v_call	j_call
TGTGCCAGCGGCGCGGGGTACAATGAGCAGTTCTTC	CASGAGYNEQFF	.	few	TRBV6-5	TRBJ2-1
TGTGCCAGCCGGGGGGAGGGCCCTCACAATGAGCAGTTCTTC	CASRGEGPHNEQFF	TRBD2	.	TRBV12-3/TRBV12-4	TRBJ2-1
TGTGCCAGCAGTTTATTCCCTAGCGGGGTCACAGATACGCAGTATTTT	CASSLFPSGVTDTQYF	TRBD2	few	TRBV27	TRBJ2-3
TGTGCCAGCAGTCCGACCAGCACCGGGGAGCTGTTTTTT	CASSPTSTGELFF	.	.	TRBV6-1	TRBJ2-2
TGTGCCAGCAGTTTATTCGGGTCCCCCCGGCAGGGAGAGACCCAGTACTTC	CASSLFGSPRQGETQYF	.	few	TRBV12-3/TRBV12-4	TRBJ2-5
TGTGCCAGTAGTAGGGCAGGACTCTACTCCTACAATGAGCAGTTCTTC	CASSRAGLYSYNEQFF	.	few	TRBV19	TRBJ2-1
TGTGCCAGCAGTCCCGGAGCAAGCAATCAGCCCCAGCATTTT	CASSPGASNQPQHF	.	many	TRBV12-3/TRBV12-4	TRBJ1-5
TGCAGCGTTGCGGACAGGGCGACAGATACGCAGTATTTT	CSVADRATDTQYF	TRBD1	.	TRBV29-1	TRBJ2-3
TGTGCCAGGGGGGTATTGGATACGCAGTATTTT	CARGVLDTQYF	.	.	TRBV11-3	TRBJ2-3
TGCGCCAGCAGCCTATCTAGCGGGGGATCCTACGAGCAGTACTTC	CASSLSSGGSYEQYF	TRBD2	few	TRBV4-1	TRBJ2-7
TGCAGCGTTGTTCCCCTCCACGGGGGGGCCGGGATAAAGACCCAGTACTTC	CSVVPLHGGAGIKTQYF	TRBD2	.	TRBV29-1	TRBJ2-5
TGTGCCAGCAGTCCCCCAGTCGCGGGAGAGACCCAGTACTTC	CASSPPVAGETQYF	.	few	TRBV12-3/TRBV12-4	TRBJ2-5
TGTGCCAGCAGCGTAGGAACCTTAGCGGGGGGCACAGATACGCAGTATTTT	CASSVGTLAGGTDTQYF	TRBD2	few	TRBV9	TRBJ2-3
TGCAGCGTGCCTTATTCGGGCACTGAAGCTTTCTTT	CSVPYSGTEAFF	.	few	TRBV29-1	TRBJ1-1
TGTGCCAGCAGCCAAACCGGGACAGGGGCTGATGAGCAGTTCTTC	CASSQTGTGADEQFF	TRBD1	few	TRBV4-2	TRBJ2-1
TGTGCCAGCAGTTACCCTAAGGGCCAGGGTAATCATGAGCAGTTCTTC	CASSYPKGQGNHEQFF	.	few	TRBV6-5	TRBJ2-1
TGTGCCACCAGTGATCTAGCGGGAGGCTACAATGAGCAGTTCTTC	CATSDLAGGYNEQFF	TRBD2	few	TRBV24-1	TRBJ2-1
TGTGCCAGCAGCTGGGGACAGGGGGGGGATACGCAGTATTTT	CASSWGQGGDTQYF	TRBD1	few	TRBV11-1	TRBJ2-3
TGTGCCAGCCAACCCAGCGGGAGCACGTACGAGCAGTACTTC	CASQPSGSTYEQYF	TRBD2	many	TRBV27	TRBJ2-7
TGTGCCAGCAGTTTAAAAAGGTCCAGGAATCAGCCCCAGCATTTT	CASSLKRSRNQPQHF	.	.	TRBV27	TRBJ1-5
TGTGCCAGCAGCCTACATGGGCCCCAAGCGTACCAAGAGACCCAGTACTTC	CASSLHGPQAYQETQYF	.	.	TRBV13	TRBJ2-5
TGTGCCAGCAGTGAAGTACAGGGGGCAAGGGACGAGCAGTACTTC	CASSEVQGARDEQYF	TRBD1	.	TRBV6-1	TRBJ2-7
TGCGCCAGCAGACAGGGTGCCTATAGCAATCAGCCCCAGCATTTT	CASRQGAYSNQPQHF	.	.	TRBV23-1	TRBJ1-5
TGTGCCAGCAGCTCCACCCTCGCCGACTTCTCTTGGAATGAGCAGTTCTTC	CASSSTLADFSWNEQFF	.	few	TRBV7-8	TRBJ2-1
TGTGCCAGCAGTCTCGGGGGGGCCGTATACAATGAGCAGTTCTTC	CASSLGGAVYNEQFF	TRBD2	once	TRBV11-3	TRBJ2-1
TGTGCCAGCAGCCCCGTAGAAGGGCCGACTTACTCTGGGGCCAACGTCCTGACTTTC	CASSPVEGPTYSGANVLTF	.	.	TRBV11-2	TRBJ2-6
TGTGCCAGCAGTTTAGTTGGCGGGTATGCCTACAATGAGCAGTTCTTC	CASSLVGGYAYNEQFF	.	few	TRBV27	TRBJ2-1
TGTGCCAGCACTACATTCAGCGGGGGGGCGAAGACCCAGTACTTC	CASTTFSGGAKTQYF	TRBD2	.	TRBV27	TRBJ2-5
TGTGCCAGCAGCGTAATTTCGGACGGCGATGGCTACACCTTC	CASSVISDGDGYTF	.	.	TRBV9	TRBJ1-2
TGTGCCAGCAGTTTATCCAGGGCTAGCGAGCAGTTCTTC	CASSLSRASEQFF	.	many	TRBV28	TRBJ2-1
TGTGCCAGCAGTGCCGGGGGCGGCGACACCGGGGAGCTGTTTTTT	CASSAGGGDTGELFF	.	.	TRBV2	TRBJ2-2
TGCAGTGCTCCCGAGGTGCGGGATACGCAGTATTTT	CSAPEVRDTQYF	.	many	TRBV20-1	TRBJ2-3
TGTGCCAGCACCCCGCAGGTCTCCTACAATGAGCAGTTCTTC	CASTPQVSYNEQFF	.	.	TRBV12-3/TRBV12-4	TRBJ2-1
TGTGCCAGCAGCTTAGAGGCAGGGGGAAACAATGAGCAGTTCTTC	CASSLEAGGNNEQFF	TRBD1	many	TRBV11-3	TRBJ2-1
TGTGCCAGCAGCTCCACAGGGACCGGCCAGCCCCAGCATTTT	CASSSTGTGQPQHF	.	few	TRBV12-3/TRBV12-4	TRBJ1-5
TGTGCCAGCAGCGAGACAGGGAGTAATGAAAAACTGTTTTTT	CASSETGSNEKLFF	TRBD1	few	TRBV7-9	TRBJ1-4
TGTGCCAGCAGTCCCCCCTTCGCGGGAAGGGAGACCCAGTACTTC	CASSPPFAGRETQYF	.	few	TRBV2	TRBJ2-5